This is a list of T cell receptor beta chains from one sample in a study of Ad26.COV2.S vaccination and SARS-CoV-2 variants. The table came from immunoSEQ multiplex PCR; TCRdb's copy has only in-frame clones and leaves some out. This table holds a few hundred thousand clones, roughly 90% found once. The sample here was peripheral blood, taken in a trial of Ad26.COV2.S vaccine versus placebo. These receptors originate from a person aged 18-65 years who received the Ad26.COV2.S COVID-19 vaccine or a placebo. Both conserved end residues are part of each CDR3. The D gene is left open where the match is weak. Some rows mark clone size as missing; the rest say once, few, many or name a class of expanded clone.

>.|.|TRBJ1-5|TRBV28
CASSLWTAATPVYSNQPQHF
TGTGCCAGCAGTCTCTGGACAGCCGCGACCCCAGTCTATAGCAATCAGCCCCAGCATTTT
>few|TRBD1|TRBJ1-1|TRBV9
CASSAQIDRVTEAFF
TGTGCCAGCAGCGCTCAAATTGACAGGGTCACTGAAGCTTTCTTT
>.|.|TRBJ2-3|TRBV7-2
CASKNSRSKGKDTQYF
TGTGCCAGCAAAAACTCGCGGTCAAAGGGCAAAGATACGCAGTATTTT
>.|.|TRBJ1-1|TRBV10-3
CAISEFQAGASEAFF
TGTGCCATCAGTGAGTTTCAAGCAGGTGCTTCTGAAGCTTTCTTT
>once|TRBD1|TRBJ1-2|TRBV7-2
CASSREGTGTNYGYTF
TGTGCCAGCAGCCGGGAAGGGACAGGGACTAACTATGGCTACACCTTC
>.|.|TRBJ2-2|TRBV9
CASNQGMGPGTGELFF
TGTGCCAGCAACCAGGGTATGGGGCCTGGGACCGGGGAGCTGTTTTTT
>.|.|TRBJ1-5|TRBV2
CASSETRGDNQPQHF
TGTGCCAGCAGTGAAACAAGGGGGGACAATCAGCCCCAGCATTTT
>once|.|TRBJ1-2|TRBV7-9
CASSALRDYGYTF
TGTGCCAGCAGCGCCCTGAGGGACTATGGCTACACCTTC
>.|TRBD1|TRBJ1-1|TRBV10-3
CAIRPGGSEAFF
TGTGCCATCAGGCCAGGGGGCTCTGAAGCTTTCTTT
>.|.|TRBJ2-6|TRBV21-1
CARPLGGQEIYASGANVLTF
TGTGCCAGACCATTGGGAGGACAGGAAATTTATGCGTCTGGGGCCAACGTCCTGACTTTC
>few|.|TRBJ2-7|TRBV4-1
CASSHGFISSYEQYF
TGCGCCAGCAGCCATGGGTTTATTAGCTCCTACGAGCAGTACTTC
>.|.|TRBJ2-1|TRBV5-1
CASSLEGVIGDYNEQFF
TGCGCCAGCAGCTTGGAAGGCGTTATCGGTGACTACAATGAGCAGTTCTTC
>.|.|TRBJ2-2|TRBV19
CASRVGGNTGELFF
TGTGCCAGTAGAGTGGGGGGTAACACCGGGGAGCTGTTTTTT
>.|TRBD2|TRBJ2-7|TRBV19
CASSIEKRGGEQYF
TGTGCCAGTAGTATAGAGAAGCGGGGGGGCGAGCAGTACTTC
>.|.|TRBJ2-2|TRBV27
CASSIQGAAGELFF
TGTGCCAGCAGTATACAGGGAGCGGCCGGGGAGCTGTTTTTT
>.|TRBD1|TRBJ1-4|TRBV9
CASSGQGAGEKLFF
TGTGCCAGCAGCGGACAGGGGGCGGGTGAAAAACTGTTTTTT
>.|.|TRBJ2-2|TRBV5-5
CASSLAPGKPNTGELFF
TGTGCCAGCAGCTTGGCCCCGGGGAAGCCTAACACCGGGGAGCTGTTTTTT
>.|.|TRBJ2-6|TRBV5-4
CASSLGGTGANVLTF
TGTGCCAGCAGCTTGGGAGGGACTGGGGCCAACGTCCTGACTTTC
>.|.|TRBJ2-7|TRBV7-2
CASSLDFNYEQYF
TGTGCCAGCAGCTTAGATTTTAACTACGAGCAGTACTTC
>.|.|TRBJ1-1|TRBV7-2
CASRWGGKNTEAFF
TGTGCCAGCAGGTGGGGGGGCAAGAACACTGAAGCTTTCTTT
>once|.|TRBJ2-5|TRBV5-1
CASSFIYGRQETQYF
TGCGCCAGCAGCTTTATCTATGGACGCCAAGAGACCCAGTACTTC
>.|TRBD1|TRBJ1-2|TRBV6-5
CASSYSWTGTNYGYTF
TGTGCCAGCAGTTACTCGTGGACAGGGACTAACTATGGCTACACCTTC
>once|.|TRBJ1-1|TRBV19
CASSPFRGSEAFF
TGTGCCAGTAGCCCCTTTAGAGGGAGTGAAGCTTTCTTT
>once|TRBD1|TRBJ2-2|TRBV2
CASRDRVTSTGELFF
TGTGCCAGCAGAGACAGGGTAACCAGCACCGGGGAGCTGTTTTTT
>.|.|TRBJ1-2|TRBV13
CASSLDRRGYTF
TGTGCCAGCAGCTTGGACAGACGTGGCTACACCTTC
>.|.|TRBJ1-6|TRBV6-5
CASSYSKGVGSPLHF
TGTGCCAGCAGTTACTCGAAGGGTGTCGGTTCACCCCTCCACTTT
>.|.|TRBJ1-1|TRBV15
CATSRGQVYTEAFF
TGTGCCACCAGCAGAGGTCAGGTCTACACTGAAGCTTTCTTT
>.|TRBD1|TRBJ2-1|TRBV2
CASGEGTAKNEQFF
TGTGCCAGCGGAGAGGGGACAGCTAAGAATGAGCAGTTCTTC
>many|TRBD2|TRBJ2-7|TRBV4-1
CASSQVDFLGGAIYEQYF
TGCGCCAGCAGCCAAGTTGATTTCCTCGGGGGGGCAATCTACGAGCAGTACTTC
>.|TRBD1|TRBJ2-3|TRBV15
CATSSEPGTGIADTQYF
TGTGCCACCAGCAGTGAACCTGGGACAGGGATTGCAGATACGCAGTATTTT
>.|TRBD1|TRBJ2-1|TRBV10-2
CASSGQGYNEQFF
TGCGCCAGCAGCGGACAGGGCTACAATGAGCAGTTCTTC
>.|.|TRBJ2-7|TRBV7-2
CASRRDGSSYEQYF
TGTGCCAGCAGACGCGACGGTAGCTCCTACGAGCAGTACTTC
>.|.|TRBJ1-2|TRBV27
CASSSNPGPPYGYTF
TGTGCCAGCAGCTCCAACCCAGGGCCCCCTTATGGCTACACCTTC
>.|.|TRBJ2-1|TRBV18
CASSPAARSNEQFF
TGTGCCAGCTCACCCGCTGCCCGAAGCAATGAGCAGTTCTTC
>.|TRBD1|TRBJ2-5|TRBV2
CASSEGLDRGKTQYF
TGTGCCAGCAGTGAGGGTTTGGACAGGGGAAAGACCCAGTACTTC
>.|.|TRBJ1-2|TRBV30
CAWAESSGVNYGYTF
TGTGCCTGGGCGGAGTCGTCGGGGGTAAACTATGGCTACACCTTC
>once|TRBD1|TRBJ2-7|TRBV6-5
CASSRTGSEQYF
TGTGCCAGCAGTAGGACAGGGTCCGAGCAGTACTTC
>.|TRBD1|TRBJ1-2|TRBV7-2
CASRTRDSGGYTF
TGTGCCAGCAGAACCCGGGACAGCGGGGGCTACACCTTC
>.|TRBD1|TRBJ1-1|TRBV9
CASSARQGASNTEAFF
TGTGCCAGCAGCGCGAGACAGGGGGCTTCGAACACTGAAGCTTTCTTT
>.|TRBD2|TRBJ2-7|TRBV6-5
CASSYLRGGHYEQYF
TGTGCCAGCAGTTACTTGCGGGGGGGCCATTACGAGCAGTACTTC
>.|.|TRBJ2-5|TRBV6-2/TRBV6-3
CASSSHLTPNQETQYF
TGTGCCAGCAGTTCCCACTTGACACCGAACCAAGAGACCCAGTACTTC
>few|TRBD2|TRBJ2-7|TRBV7-2
CASTSARVAGDSYEQYF
TGTGCCAGCACCTCAGCCCGGGTAGCGGGGGATTCCTACGAGCAGTACTTC
>once|.|TRBJ1-2|TRBV21-1
CARVTGNGYTF
TGTGCCAGGGTGACAGGGAATGGCTACACCTTC
>.|.|TRBJ1-1|TRBV21-1
CASSKARGQGLTEAFF
TGTGCCAGCAGCAAAGCGCGGGGACAGGGGTTAACTGAAGCTTTCTTT
>.|.|TRBJ1-5|TRBV5-6
CASSSDRKDQPQHF
TGTGCCAGCAGCTCCGACAGGAAGGATCAGCCCCAGCATTTT
>few|.|TRBJ2-3|TRBV19
CASSIGPSLVPQYF
TGTGCCAGTAGTATAGGTCCCAGCCTAGTACCGCAGTATTTT
>.|.|TRBJ1-2|TRBV28
CASSYGSNYGYTF
TGTGCCAGCAGTTATGGCAGCAACTATGGCTACACCTTC